This T cell receptor beta chain was captured by sequencing in a study of T-cell reconstitution after alpha-beta-depleted transplantation in children. The authors prepared the TCRbeta library with unique molecular identifiers. TCRdb itself ran the PCR reads through MiXCR, one entry per CDR3 protein. This table has about 510,000 distinct CDR3 sequences, 11% appearing once. This clonotype has only a few counts. The ends were cut back, 1 base at V and 8 bases at J, with 12 bases in the middle. This CDR3 has 14 residues. CDR1 and CDR2 from the germline V gene are LGHDT and YNNKEL (reference sequence). The chain joins TRBV3-1 to TRBJ2-1; tentative D call: TRBD2 (6 bases). The sequence derives from a female patient younger than 10 who had a stem cell transplant for aplastic anemia, so the T cells may come from the graft donor. The sequences come from PBMCs, mostly from graft donor cells, collected 180 days after TCRalphabeta/CD19-depleted stem cell transplant. CDR3 protein: CASSQAGRSDEQFF. CDR3 nucleotide sequence: TGTGCCAGCAGCCAAGCCGGGAGATCCGATGAGCAGTTCTTC.